What follows is one T cell receptor (beta chain) and its context. Its target antigen remains unknown. No qualities accompany the bases; no much larger clone lies one base away. Receptors were amplified or captured by 5' RACE. This sample was sequenced with an Illumina HiSeq 2500. A second PCR of about 6 to 11 cycles was run with a J-beta primer mix and a sample-barcoded 5' primer. A template-switch 5' adaptor carrying 12 random nucleotides introduced a unique molecular identifier onto each TCR beta cDNA molecule. At least 2.5 million CDR3-containing paired-end reads were obtained from each sample. First-strand cDNA synthesis was performed from all RNA using the Mint cDNA synthesis kit, with priming by a TRBC-specific oligonucleotide. Following uracil-DNA glycosylase treatment, all cDNA underwent a first 18-cycle PCR with the universal primers M1SS and BC2_uni_R. Turning to the authors' computational methods: Normalization of each sample was performed by random selection of 1 million high-quality reads, each carrying a distinct molecular identifier. Reads sharing molecular identifiers were discarded rather than binned into consensus sequences. CDR3 identification, clonotype clustering and error correction used MiTCR with a Q25 quality threshold and the strictest error-elimination algorithm. A nonparametric unseen species model with Euler transformation was used to estimate lower-bound total TCR beta diversity. The raw public reads went through TCRdb reprocessing: fastp at Q25, MiXCR clone calling, in-frame beta chains kept. Rows with a matching CDR3 protein are joined into one entry that keeps the most common DNA and genes. The V and J calls follow TCRdb's processing rather than the paper's. The table for this sample lists around 600,000 distinct CDR3 sequences; 40% to 55% of them were counted only once. In total, the top ten clones hold roughly 24% of the sample.

V trim: 6 bases; J trim: 7 bases; unmatched bases: 6. Counted from cysteine to phenylalanine, this CDR3 has 14 amino acids. Only the CDR3 region is kept as DNA, spanning 42 bases read in frame from base 1. The data belong to a study of blood T cells in healthy people across ages (dated by TCRdb to 2013 to 2016). Study-wide context: In model experiments, template switching captured roughly one uniquely barcoded TCR beta cDNA molecule for every two T cells. To track age-related changes in TCR beta repertoire diversity, the study relied on deep sequencing normalized with unique cDNA molecular identifiers. Donors were grouped into four age groups: young (average roughly 17 years), middle-aged (around 39), aged (around 56) and long-lived (approximately 78). To avoid experimental bias, donors of different ages were spread randomly across the sequencing lanes. The study analyzed two additional independent replicas of 1 million unique cDNA reads from the same blood draw for two donors, one aged 18 to 30 and one aged 80 or older. General conclusions and limits of the study: Compared with the aged group, the long-lived group had more naive CD4+ T cells, fewer expanded clones and increased TCR diversity, a pattern suggesting age selection. Estimates of total diversity based on one million sequenced T cells were considered lower bounds and underestimates. Because profiling used bulk unsorted PBMCs, naive and antigen-experienced compartments could not be compared conclusively. Observed TCR beta diversity correlated strongly with the percentage of naive T cells measured by flow cytometry. As age increased, observed TCR beta diversity per million T cells dropped in a roughly linear way, and a significant reduction was already evident by age about 40. Because the CMV infection status of the donors was unknown, age-related changes in expanded clonotypes may potentially have been confounded.

The roughly 39 donors, aged about 6 to 100 years, were systemically healthy Caucasian individuals from Russia. Each donor gave approximately 9.3 milliliters of peripheral blood, collected into EDTA-treated Vacutainer tubes. PBMCs were isolated by Ficoll-Paque density-gradient centrifugation, with at least 6 million obtained per sample. Total RNA was extracted from PBMCs with Trizol reagent, with at least 6 micrograms obtained per sample. For every donor, an aliquot of PBMCs went through flow cytometry to measure the percentages of naive CD45RAhigh/CD27high T cells. The TCR sequence derives from a man older than 75 in good health. Material for sequencing was blood. This receptor chain uses TRBV12-3 or TRBV12-4 and TRBJ1-5, with 10 bases matching TRBD1. The CDR3 protein: CASRHGTGEQPQHF. The nucleotide sequence is given as TGTGCCAGCAGGCACGGGACAGGGGAACAGCCCCAGCATTTT.